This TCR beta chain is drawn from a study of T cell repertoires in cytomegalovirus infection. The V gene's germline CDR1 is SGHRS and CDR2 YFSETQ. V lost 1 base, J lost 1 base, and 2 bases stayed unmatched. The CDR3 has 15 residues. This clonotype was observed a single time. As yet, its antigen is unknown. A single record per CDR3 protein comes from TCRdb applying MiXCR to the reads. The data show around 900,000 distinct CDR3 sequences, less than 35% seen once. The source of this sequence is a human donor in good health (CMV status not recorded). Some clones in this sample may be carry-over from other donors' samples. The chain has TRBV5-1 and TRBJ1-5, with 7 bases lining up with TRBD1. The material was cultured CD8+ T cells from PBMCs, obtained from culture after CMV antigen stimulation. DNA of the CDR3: TGCGCCAGCAGCTTGAAGACAGGGAGCAATCAGCCCCAGCATTTT. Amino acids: CASSLKTGSNQPQHF.